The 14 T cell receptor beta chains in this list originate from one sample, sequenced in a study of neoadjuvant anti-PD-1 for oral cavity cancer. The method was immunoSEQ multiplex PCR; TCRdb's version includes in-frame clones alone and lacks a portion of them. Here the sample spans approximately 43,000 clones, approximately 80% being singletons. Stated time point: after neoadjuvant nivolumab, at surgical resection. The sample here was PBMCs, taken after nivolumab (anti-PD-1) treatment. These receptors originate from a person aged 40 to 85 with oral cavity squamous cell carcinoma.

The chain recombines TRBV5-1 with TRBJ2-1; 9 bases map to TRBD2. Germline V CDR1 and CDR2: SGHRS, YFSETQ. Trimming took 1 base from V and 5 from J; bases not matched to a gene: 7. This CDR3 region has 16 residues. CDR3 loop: CASSLLSGGQNNEQFF. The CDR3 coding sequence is TGCGCCAGCAGCTTGTTGAGCGGGGGGCAAAACAATGAGCAGTTCTTC. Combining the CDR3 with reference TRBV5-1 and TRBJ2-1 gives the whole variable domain KAGVTQTPRYLIKTRGQQVTLSCSPISGHRSVSWYQQTPGQGLQFLFEYFSETQRNKGNFPGRFSGRQFSNSRSEMNVSTLELGDSALYLCASSLLSGGQNNEQFFGPGTRLTVL.

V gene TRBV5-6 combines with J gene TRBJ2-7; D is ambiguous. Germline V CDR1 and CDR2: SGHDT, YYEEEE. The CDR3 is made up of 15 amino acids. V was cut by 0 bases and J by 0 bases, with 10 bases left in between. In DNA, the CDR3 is TGTGCCAGCAGCTTGGCGGGTCTACCCTCCTACGAGCAGTACTTC. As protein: CASSLAGLPSYEQYF.

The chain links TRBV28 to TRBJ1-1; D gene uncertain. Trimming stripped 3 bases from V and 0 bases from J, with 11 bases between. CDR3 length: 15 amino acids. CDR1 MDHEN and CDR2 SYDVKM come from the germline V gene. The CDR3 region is CASSLQTGLNTEAFF. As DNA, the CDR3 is TGTGCCAGCAGTTTGCAGACGGGATTGAACACTGAAGCTTTCTTT.

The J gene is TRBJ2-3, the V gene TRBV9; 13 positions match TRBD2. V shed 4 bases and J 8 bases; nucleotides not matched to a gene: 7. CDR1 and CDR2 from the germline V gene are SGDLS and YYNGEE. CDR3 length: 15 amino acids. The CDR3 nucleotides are TGTGCCAGCAGCCCCGGACTAGCGGGAGCAGGTACGCAGTATTTT. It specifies CASSPGLAGAGTQYF.

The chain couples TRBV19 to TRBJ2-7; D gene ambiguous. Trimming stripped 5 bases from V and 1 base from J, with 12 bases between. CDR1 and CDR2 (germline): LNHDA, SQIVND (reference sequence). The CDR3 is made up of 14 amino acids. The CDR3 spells CASSSARSSYEQYF. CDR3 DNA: TGTGCCAGTAGTTCGGCTAGGTCTTCCTACGAGCAGTACTTC.

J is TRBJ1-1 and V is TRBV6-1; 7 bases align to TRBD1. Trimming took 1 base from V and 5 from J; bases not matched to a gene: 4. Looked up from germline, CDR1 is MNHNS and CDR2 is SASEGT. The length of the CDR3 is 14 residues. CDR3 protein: CASSEGGGKTEAFF. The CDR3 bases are TGTGCCAGCAGTGAAGGAGGGGGCAAAACTGAAGCTTTCTTT.

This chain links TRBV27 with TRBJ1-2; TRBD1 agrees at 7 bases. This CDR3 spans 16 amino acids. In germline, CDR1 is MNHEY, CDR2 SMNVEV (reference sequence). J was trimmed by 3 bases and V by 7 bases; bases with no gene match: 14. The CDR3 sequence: CASTLSPDRAYYGYTF. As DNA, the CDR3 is TGTGCCAGCACCCTAAGCCCCGACAGGGCGTACTATGGCTACACCTTC.

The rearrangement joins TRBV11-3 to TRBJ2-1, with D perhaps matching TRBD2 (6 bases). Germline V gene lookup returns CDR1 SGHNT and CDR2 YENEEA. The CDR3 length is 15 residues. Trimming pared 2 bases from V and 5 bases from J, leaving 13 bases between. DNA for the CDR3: TGTGCCAGCAGCTTATCTCGGGAGCGGAACAATGAGCAGTTCTTC. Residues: CASSLSRERNNEQFF.

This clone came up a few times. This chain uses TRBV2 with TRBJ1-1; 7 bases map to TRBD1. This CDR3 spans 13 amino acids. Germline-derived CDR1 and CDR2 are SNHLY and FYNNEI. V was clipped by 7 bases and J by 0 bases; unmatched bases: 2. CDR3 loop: CASTGQMNTEAFF. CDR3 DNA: TGTGCCAGCACGGGACAGATGAACACTGAAGCTTTCTTT. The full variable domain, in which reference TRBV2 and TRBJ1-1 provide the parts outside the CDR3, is EPEVTQTPSHQVTQMGQEVILRCVPISNHLYFYWYRQILGQKVEFLVSFYNNEISEKSEIFDDQFSVERPDGSNFTLKIRSTKLEDSAMYFCASTGQMNTEAFFGQGTRLTVV.

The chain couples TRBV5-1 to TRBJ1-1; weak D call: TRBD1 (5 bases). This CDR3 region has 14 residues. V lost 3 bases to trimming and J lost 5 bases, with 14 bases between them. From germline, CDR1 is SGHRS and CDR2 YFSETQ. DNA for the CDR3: TGCGCCAGCAGCTCCGGCGGCGGGGGAACTGAAGCTTTCTTT. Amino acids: CASSSGGGGTEAFF. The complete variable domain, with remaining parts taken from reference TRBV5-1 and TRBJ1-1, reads KAGVTQTPRYLIKTRGQQVTLSCSPISGHRSVSWYQQTPGQGLQFLFEYFSETQRNKGNFPGRFSGRQFSNSRSEMNVSTLELGDSALYLCASSSGGGGTEAFFGQGTRLTVV.

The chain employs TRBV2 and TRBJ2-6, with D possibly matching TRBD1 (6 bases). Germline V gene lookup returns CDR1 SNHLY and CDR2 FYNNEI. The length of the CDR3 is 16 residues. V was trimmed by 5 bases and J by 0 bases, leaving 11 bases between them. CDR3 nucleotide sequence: TGTGCCAGCAGTCGACAGGACCGCTCTGGGGCCAACGTCCTGACTTTC. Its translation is CASSRQDRSGANVLTF.

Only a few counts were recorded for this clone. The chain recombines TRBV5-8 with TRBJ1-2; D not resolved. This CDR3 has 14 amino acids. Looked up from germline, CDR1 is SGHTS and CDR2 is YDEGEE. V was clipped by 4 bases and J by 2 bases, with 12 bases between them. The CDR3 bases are TGTGCCAGCAGCGCCGGGTGGGCGAACTATGGCTACACCTTC. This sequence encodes CASSAGWANYGYTF. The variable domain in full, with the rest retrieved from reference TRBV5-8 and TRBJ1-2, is EAGVTQSPTHLIKTRGQQATLRCSPISGHTSVYWYQQALGLGLQFLLWYDEGEERNRGNFPPRFSGRQFPNYSSELNVNALELEDSALYLCASSAGWANYGYTFGSGTRLTVV.

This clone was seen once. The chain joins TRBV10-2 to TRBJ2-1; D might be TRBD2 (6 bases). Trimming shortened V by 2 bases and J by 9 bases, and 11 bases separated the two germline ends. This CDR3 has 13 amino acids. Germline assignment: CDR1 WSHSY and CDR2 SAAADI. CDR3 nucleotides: TGCGCCAGCAGTGAGAGGGTCGGGGGTGAGCAGTTCTTC. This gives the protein CASSERVGGEQFF.

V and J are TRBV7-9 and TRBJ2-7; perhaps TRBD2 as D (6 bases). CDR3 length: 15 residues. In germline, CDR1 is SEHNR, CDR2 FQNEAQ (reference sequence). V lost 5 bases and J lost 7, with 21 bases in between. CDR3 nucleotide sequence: TGTGCCAGCAGCGTAGTGGATGGGTCGACTAGTGAGCAGTACTTC. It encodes CASSVVDGSTSEQYF. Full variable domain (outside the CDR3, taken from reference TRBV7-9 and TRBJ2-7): DTGVSQNPRHKITKRGQNVTFRCDPISEHNRLYWYRQTLGQGPEFLTYFQNEAQLEKSRLLSDRFSAERPKGSFSTLEIQRTEQGDSAMYLCASSVVDGSTSEQYFGPGTRLTVT.